A single sample gave rise to the 14 T cell receptor beta chains below, sequenced in a study of T cell repertoires in cytomegalovirus infection. TCRdb called the reads again in MiXCR, with one record for every CDR3 protein. Counted here are more than 400,000 distinct CDR3 sequences, approximately 25% occurring once; the ten biggest clones make up over 10%. The specimen sequenced was PBMCs. Receptors were obtained from a human donor in good health (CMV status not recorded). Some clones in this sample may be carry-over from other donors' samples.

This clonotype turned up a few times. The chain is built from TRBV7-2 and TRBJ1-3; TRBD1 might be the D (5 bases). CDR3 length equals 16 residues. CDR1 SGHTA and CDR2 FQGNSA come from the germline V gene. Trimming removed 3 bases at V and 4 bases at J, with 16 bases between. CDR3 amino acids: CASSFTRGLSGNTIYF. CDR3 nucleotide sequence: TGTGCCAGCAGCTTTACGAGGGGTTTATCAGGAAACACCATATATTTT.

Turning to this clonotype: A much larger clone is a single base away; this may be a read error. The chain is built from TRBV6-2 or TRBV6-3 and TRBJ1-5; D remains ambiguous. Germline V gene lookup returns CDR1 MNHEY and CDR2 SVGEGT. With 1 base removed from V and 2 bases from J, the gap between germline ends came to 3 bases. The CDR3 is made up of 13 amino acids. In DNA form, the CDR3 reads TGTGCCAGCAGTTACTACGGCAATCAGCCCCAGCATTTT. It yields the protein CASSYYGNQPQHF.

The CDR3 protein is CASSQDRAQYAGVPEDTF. The CDR3 DNA reads TGCGCCAGCAGCCAAGATCGAGCCCAATACGCCGGAGTTCCGGAGGACACCTTC. The gene calls are TRBV4-3 and TRBJ1-2; no clear D. Germline assignment: CDR1 LGHNA and CDR2 YSLEER. This CDR3 is 18 amino acids long. V gave up 0 bases and J gave up 12 bases, with 29 bases separating them.

The CDR3 bases are TGTGCCAGCAGCTCAAACAGGGGGCACTACGAGCAGTACGTC. Protein product: CASSSNRGHYEQYV. The gene calls are TRBV11-2 and TRBJ2-7; 9 bases line up with TRBD1. CDR1 is SGHAT and CDR2 is FQNNGV in the germline V gene. The length of the CDR3 is 14 residues. The junction had 4 bases not matched to a gene; V was cut back by 4 bases and J by 3 bases.

The table lists this clonotype with a few counts. This rearrangement joins TRBV15 to TRBJ2-1; D not certain. Germline CDR1 LNHNV, CDR2 YYDKDF (reference sequence). CDR3 length: 16 amino acids. The V end was cut by 3 bases, the J end by 0 bases, with 12 bases between. CDR3 in DNA: TGTGCCACCAGCAGGGACCTAACCAGCTCCTACAATGAGCAGTTCTTC. It is translated as CATSRDLTSSYNEQFF.

Many counts were recorded for this clonotype. The chain combines TRBV28 with TRBJ2-1; 10 bases line up with TRBD2. J was trimmed by 4 bases and V by 4 bases; bases with no gene match: 7. The CDR3 runs 16 residues. CDR1 MDHEN and CDR2 SYDVKM come from the germline V gene. Written as DNA, the CDR3 is TGTGCCAGCAGTTCGACCGGGACTAGCGCGTACAATGAGCAGTTCTTC. The encoded protein is CASSSTGTSAYNEQFF.

This clonotype was detected ten times or more. The chain links TRBV7-2 to TRBJ1-1; 8 bases fit TRBD1. V was clipped by 5 bases and J by 1 base; unmatched bases: 3. This CDR3 is built from 14 residues. In germline, CDR1 is SGHTA, CDR2 FQGNSA. The CDR3 is CASSTTGANTEAFF. In DNA form, the CDR3 reads TGTGCCAGCAGCACGACAGGGGCGAACACTGAAGCTTTCTTT. The variable domain in full, with the rest retrieved from reference TRBV7-2 and TRBJ1-1, is GAGVSQSPSNKVTEKGKDVELRCDPISGHTALYWYRQSLGQGLEFLIYFQGNSAPDKSGLPSDRFSAERTGGSVSTLTIQRTQQEDSAVYLCASSTTGANTEAFFGQGTRLTVV.

This clonotype was recorded at least ten times. The rearrangement uses TRBV12-3 or TRBV12-4 and TRBJ1-2; no clear D. Trimming took 7 bases from V and 8 from J, leaving 11 bases between them. The CDR3 is made up of 11 amino acids. In DNA, the CDR3 is TGTGCCAGCACCATCGGTTGGGGCTACACCTTC. It encodes CASTIGWGYTF.

This clonotype turned up a few times. The chain joins TRBV7-8 to TRBJ2-1, with D hard to call. Germline values: CDR1 SGHVS, CDR2 FQNEAQ. The CDR3 is 16 amino acids. Trimming removed 1 base at V and 2 bases at J, with 12 bases between. The CDR3 is CASSLGGWRAYNEQFF. Here the CDR3 DNA reads TGTGCCAGCAGCTTAGGAGGTTGGCGAGCCTACAATGAGCAGTTCTTC.

The chain joins TRBV7-9 to TRBJ1-5; D ambiguous. CDR3 length equals 14 residues. The germline CDR1 and CDR2 sequences are SEHNR and FQNEAQ (reference sequence). V dropped 2 bases and J dropped 6 bases, with 11 bases sitting between them. The CDR3 DNA sequence: TGTGCCAGCAGCTTAAACGCGTGGCCTCAGCCCCAGCATTTT. Translating it yields CASSLNAWPQPQHF.

In this sample, this clonotype turned up many times. The chain couples TRBV7-2 to TRBJ2-6; D is possibly TRBD1 (5 bases). Germline V gene sequence: CDR1 SGHTA, CDR2 FQGNSA. The CDR3 runs 17 residues. Trimming took off 1 base at V and 0 bases at J, with 10 bases between the two ends. The CDR3 sequence is CASSLDRLLSGANVLTF. The CDR3 DNA is TGTGCCAGCAGCTTAGACAGGTTACTCTCTGGGGCCAACGTCCTGACTTTC. The variable domain in full, with the rest retrieved from reference TRBV7-2 and TRBJ2-6, is GAGVSQSPSNKVTEKGKDVELRCDPISGHTALYWYRQSLGQGLEFLIYFQGNSAPDKSGLPSDRFSAERTGGSVSTLTIQRTQQEDSAVYLCASSLDRLLSGANVLTFGAGSRLTVL.

V usage is TRBV7-9 and J usage is TRBJ1-5, with D unclear. Germline V gene data show CDR1 as SEHNR and CDR2 as FQNEAQ (reference sequence). V lost 5 bases and J lost 4, with 9 bases in between. This CDR3 region has 13 residues. CDR3 amino acids: CASSGLTNQPQHF. The CDR3 nucleotides are TGTGCCAGCAGCGGCCTCACAAATCAGCCCCAGCATTTT.

This chain uses TRBV6-2 or TRBV6-3 with TRBJ2-7; no clear D gene. This CDR3 is 11 amino acids long. Germline V gene lookup returns CDR1 MNHEY and CDR2 SVGEGT. V lost 6 bases and J lost 3, with 6 bases in between. The CDR3 DNA reads TGTGCCAGCAGCCATCACTACGAGCAGTACGTC. Amino acids: CASSHHYEQYV.

This sequence joins TRBV9 and TRBJ2-1, with 9 bases aligning to TRBD2. The CDR3 runs 15 residues. Germline CDR1 reads SGDLS; CDR2 reads YYNGEE. Trimming took 1 base from V and 6 from J; bases not matched to a gene: 5. Written as DNA, the CDR3 is TGTGCCAGCAGCGTAATCGCGGGAGGGCCCAATGAGCAGTTCTTC. It encodes CASSVIAGGPNEQFF.